This TCR beta chain was profiled in a study of blood T cell repertoires in COVID-19. Measured with immunoSEQ multiplex PCR; TCRdb has only the in-frame clones, and not every one. The table lists about 74,000 clones, approximately 86% of them singletons. Germline V gives CDR1 MNHEY, CDR2 SVGAGI. Losses at the gene ends were 1 base for V and 5 bases for J; bases not matched to a gene: 5. This CDR3 comprises 16 residues. This receptor was obtained from a woman of 80 years or more with active or convalescent COVID-19. Material for sequencing was peripheral blood. J is TRBJ2-2 and V is TRBV6-5, with 9 positions matching TRBD2. In DNA form, the CDR3 reads TGTGCCAGCAGTTACTGGGCGGGAGGGCCAACCGGGGAGCTGTTTTTT. It is translated as CASSYWAGGPTGELFF.